This T cell receptor (beta chain) was identified during a study of CXCR3-negative and CXCR3-positive naive CD8 T cells. Background on the study: The total count of TRB reads reached 110 million to 150 million, and each library contributed about 1.5 +/- 0.3 million.

Study outcomes and limitations: Partially decreased CXCR3 expression was recorded after cryopreservation, and fresh PBMCs were used in most assays.

Per the germline V gene, CDR1 is MDHEN and CDR2 is SYDVKM. This CDR3 comprises 17 residues. It was by 5' RACE with UMI labels that the TRB cDNA libraries were prepared. Reprocessing the 5' RACE reads, TCRdb reports a single entry for every CDR3 protein and omits DNA. This repertoire includes 7,500 to 9,500 distinct CDR3 sequences. On this clonotype itself: Antigen specificity is unknown.

V is TRBV28 and J is TRBJ2-2; the D call of TRBD1 rests on TCRdb alone, since no DNA is present to check it. The sequenced sample was naive CXCR3- CD8+ T cells from blood. Noted subset: CD45RO-CCR7+CD27+CD95- naive CD8+ T cells lacking CXCR3 (TNR3-). The sequence came from a human donor in good health. Some clones in this sample may be carry-over from other donors' samples. CDR3 sequence reads: CASRPYDRFANTGELFF.